A single sample is the source of the 23 T cell receptor beta chains below, sequenced in a study of regulatory T cells in long-lasting Graves disease. Researchers made TCR beta libraries by using iRepertoire HTBI primers and running Arm-PCR on CDR3 regions. MiXCR, applied by TCRdb to the multiplex PCR reads, yields one record per CDR3 protein. Of 400,000 to 500,000 distinct CDR3 sequences listed, around a fifth are singletons. Sample time point: persistent/refractory GD, antithyroid drugs over 5 years with positive TRAb. From RNA extracted from PBMCs, the TCR library was made. This specimen consisted of peripheral blood mononuclear cells (PBMCs), obtained when the disease was refractory, from a patient treated with antithyroid drugs. The receptors originated from a female donor with Graves disease.

This clonotype was counted at least ten times. The chain is built from TRBV28 and TRBJ1-4; no clear D. This CDR3 comprises 13 residues. V lost 8 bases and J lost 6, with 13 bases in between. Per the germline V gene, CDR1 is MDHEN and CDR2 is SYDVKM. CDR3 nucleotide sequence: TGTGCCAGCTCCATCCTGGGCGATGAAAAACTGTTTTTT. Its protein product is CASSILGDEKLFF.

The table lists this clonotype with a few counts. The V call is TRBV5-4, the J call TRBJ2-5; 10 bases match TRBD1. The last part of the DNA fits TRBJ2-7 better; the J call may be wrong. The CDR3 is made up of 15 amino acids. Looked up from germline, CDR1 is SGHNT and CDR2 is YYREEE (reference sequence). CDR3 nucleotides: TGTGCCAGCAGCTCGCGACAGGGGGCTGGCTACGAGCAGTACTTC. This encodes CASSSRQGAGYEQYF.

Points on this clonotype: At one end the junction does not follow the germline gene, possibly because of a read error. The chain has TRBV11-2 and TRBJ2-3, with D possibly matching TRBD2 (7 bases). The germline gives CDR1 SGHAT, CDR2 FQNNGV. This CDR3 contains 15 residues. This chain's CDR3 is CASSVDGGTQDTQYF. The CDR3 nucleotides are TGTGCCAGCAGCGTAGACGGGGGGACACAAGATACGCAGTATTTT. The full variable domain, with the rest looked up from reference TRBV11-2 and TRBJ2-3, is EAGVAQSPRYKIIEKRQSVAFWCNPISGHATLYWYQQILGQGPKLLIQFQNNGVVDDSQLPKDRFSAERLKGVDSTLKIQPAKLEDSAVYLCASSVDGGTQDTQYFGPGTRLTVL.

This clonotype appeared a few times. The rearrangement joins TRBV28 to TRBJ2-3; D unresolved. V was pared by 4 bases and J by 0 bases, with 5 bases between. The germline V gene has CDR1 MDHEN and CDR2 SYDVKM. This CDR3 has 13 residues. The DNA for the CDR3 is TGTGCCAGCAGTTACCCGAGCACAGATACGCAGTATTTT. It translates to CASSYPSTDTQYF.

V usage is TRBV10-1 and J usage is TRBJ1-5; D is ambiguous. V was shortened by 6 bases and J by 1 base, with 16 bases between the two germline ends. The CDR3 totals 16 residues. The germline gives CDR1 WNHNN, CDR2 SYGVQD (reference sequence). The CDR3 nucleotides read TGCGCCAGCAGGCTCCGGGAAAAGGCGAGCAATCAGCCCCAGCATTTT. Its protein product is CASRLREKASNQPQHF.

This clonotype was detected a few times. The genes are TRBV7-6 and TRBJ2-5, with 8 positions matching TRBD1. Germline V gene lookup returns CDR1 SGHVS and CDR2 FNYEAQ. The CDR3 consists of 17 residues. Trimming took 5 bases from V and 2 from J; bases not matched to a gene: 13. The CDR3 spells CASSPRFGQGPQETQYF. The CDR3 DNA sequence: TGTGCCAGCAGCCCGAGATTTGGACAGGGTCCGCAAGAGACCCAGTACTTC.

This clonotype has a count of ten or more. V usage is TRBV19 and J usage is TRBJ2-7, with TRBD1 identical over 8 bases. Germline V gene sequence: CDR1 LNHDA, CDR2 SQIVND (reference sequence). The CDR3 length is 14 residues. With V trimmed by 5 bases and J by 2 bases, 5 bases remained unmatched. This CDR3 is CASSPDRVPYEQYF. Here the CDR3 DNA reads TGTGCCAGTAGTCCGGACAGGGTGCCCTACGAGCAGTACTTC.

At least ten counts were recorded for this clonotype. The chain joins TRBV3-1 to TRBJ2-5; 9 bases agree with TRBD2. The CDR3 runs to 19 residues. J was trimmed by 3 bases and V by 0 bases; bases with no gene match: 14. The germline gives CDR1 LGHDT, CDR2 YNNKEL (reference sequence). This CDR3 is CASSQERQRLAGSKETQYF. The CDR3 bases are TGTGCCAGCAGCCAAGAACGACAACGGCTAGCGGGATCGAAAGAGACCCAGTACTTC.

The chain uses TRBV7-9 and TRBJ2-3; D not certain. V was pared by 8 bases and J by 0 bases, with 21 bases between. The V gene's germline CDR1 is SEHNR and CDR2 FQNEAQ (reference sequence). There are 17 residues in the CDR3. The CDR3 sequence is CASGPLGIPLSTDTQYF. Written as DNA, the CDR3 is TGTGCCAGCGGTCCTTTGGGGATCCCTCTTAGCACAGATACGCAGTATTTT.

This clonotype has at least ten counts. This rearrangement joins TRBV20-1 to TRBJ2-7; D is undetermined. The CDR3 is 14 residues long. V lost 0 bases and J lost 3, with 12 bases in between. Germline CDR1 DFQATT, CDR2 SNEGSKA (reference sequence). In DNA, the CDR3 is TGCAGTGCTAGAGATATGACTTCTAGCTACGAGCAGTACTTC. It encodes CSARDMTSSYEQYF.

Worth noting for this clonotype: A junction boundary mismatches the germline segment, possibly from a read error. The chain recombines TRBV6-2 or TRBV6-3 with TRBJ1-5; 10 positions agree with TRBD1. CDR1 is MNHEY and CDR2 is SVGEGT in the germline V gene. The CDR3 totals 16 residues. CDR3 amino acids: CASSSGQGRSNQLQHF. The CDR3 DNA is TGTGCCAGCAGTTCGGGACAGGGGCGGAGCAATCAGCTCCAGCATTTT.

The chain recombines TRBV5-1 with TRBJ2-7; D is possibly TRBD1 or TRBD2 (5 bases each). The CDR3 sequence is 12 residues long. V was clipped by 1 base and J by 6 bases, with 8 bases between them. Germline values: CDR1 SGHRS, CDR2 YFSETQ. CDR3 protein: CASSLWDAEQYF. The CDR3 DNA sequence: TGCGCCAGCAGCTTGTGGGACGCCGAGCAGTACTTC.

This clonotype was seen a few times. J is TRBJ1-5 and V is TRBV18; tentative D call: TRBD1 (6 bases). The CDR3 loop spans 13 amino acids. The V gene's germline CDR1 is KGHSH and CDR2 LQKENI. Trimming left V 6 bases short and J 4 bases short, with 10 bases between. The CDR3 is CASSRGENQPQHF. The CDR3 region has the DNA TGTGCCAGCTCTAGGGGGGAAAATCAGCCCCAGCATTTT.

For this clonotype: Sequence at one end of the junction differs from germline and may be a read error. This chain connects TRBV10-3 to TRBJ1-2; D is undetermined. Germline values: CDR1 ENHRY, CDR2 SYGVKD. The CDR3 runs 13 residues. The chain's CDR3 is CAVRTEANYGYTF. As DNA, the CDR3 is TGTGCCGTCAGGACGGAAGCTAACTATGGCTACACCTTC.

The chain is built from TRBV15 and TRBJ2-2; unclear D gene. The CDR3 sequence is 13 residues long. V shed 3 bases and J shed 6 bases, with 8 bases lying between them. From germline, CDR1 is LNHNV and CDR2 YYDKDF (reference sequence). CDR3 DNA: TGTGCCACCAGCAGCGGATTTCCCGGGGAGCTGTTTTTT. It specifies CATSSGFPGELFF.

This clonotype has a handful of counts. The chain links TRBV10-2 to TRBJ2-6; no reliable D call. V lost 3 bases to trimming and J lost 0 bases, with 12 bases between them. The CDR3 runs to 17 residues. From germline, CDR1 is WSHSY and CDR2 SAAADI. The CDR3 coding sequence is TGCGCCAGCAGTGACCTCCTGTTGGTCTCTGGGGCCAACGTCCTGACTTTC. Its protein product is CASSDLLLVSGANVLTF.

This clonotype showed up many times. This chain joins TRBV6-5 and TRBJ2-7, with 8 nucleotides matching TRBD2. Germline V lookup: CDR1 MNHEY, CDR2 SVGAGI. The length of the CDR3 is 17 residues. Trimming took 0 bases from V and 3 from J; bases not matched to a gene: 10. The CDR3 loop is CASSYSSVAGNIYEQYF. CDR3 sequence (DNA): TGTGCCAGCAGTTACTCGAGCGTAGCGGGAAACATCTACGAGCAGTACTTC.

This clonotype showed up many times. The chain couples TRBV28 to TRBJ1-1; D gene uncertain. Germline CDR1 is MDHEN and CDR2 is SYDVKM. The CDR3 loop spans 13 amino acids. V lost 6 bases to trimming and J lost 3 bases, with 11 bases between them. The CDR3 bases are TGTGCCAGCAGACTGGGGAGGGACACTGAAGCTTTCTTT. It encodes CASRLGRDTEAFF.

This clonotype was observed many times. V gene TRBV2 combines with J gene TRBJ2-7; tentatively, D is TRBD2 (6 bases). Trimming shortened V by 6 bases and J by 9 bases, and 9 bases separated the two germline ends. This CDR3 comprises 10 residues. CDR1 and CDR2 from the germline V gene are SNHLY and FYNNEI. The CDR3 spells CASRVEGQYF. In nucleotides, the CDR3 is TGTGCCAGCAGGGTGGAGGGGCAGTACTTC.

This clonotype was detected many times. V and J are TRBV20-1 and TRBJ2-7, with TRBD2 identical over 7 bases. The CDR3 covers 14 residues. V was clipped by 1 base and J by 3 bases; unmatched bases: 6. Germline CDR1 reads DFQATT; CDR2 reads SNEGSKA (reference sequence). The CDR3 coding sequence is TGCAGTGCTAGAGTAGTCGGGAGGAACTACGAGCAGTACTTC. The encoded protein is CSARVVGRNYEQYF.

This clonotype was recorded many times. The rearrangement joins TRBV2 to TRBJ1-3; D gene ambiguous. Trimming shortened V by 0 bases and J by 0 bases, and 12 bases separated the two germline ends. Per the germline V gene, CDR1 is SNHLY and CDR2 is FYNNEI. CDR3 length: 17 amino acids. CDR3 residues: CASSEALRGLSGNTIYF. DNA of the CDR3: TGTGCCAGCAGTGAAGCGCTTCGTGGACTCTCTGGAAACACCATATATTTT.

A word on this clonotype: A much larger clone sits a single nucleotide away, making a read error possible. This CDR3 fails to terminate in the conserved phenylalanine or tryptophan, so it likely reflects a read error. The J gene is TRBJ1-2, the V gene TRBV2, with 11 bases identical to TRBD1. The CDR3 has 14 amino acids. V lost 6 bases and J lost 3; bases outside the gene matches: 3. Germline CDR1 and CDR2: SNHLY and FYNNEI. CDR3 loop: CASSPGQGDYGYTY. The CDR3 region has the DNA TGTGCCAGCAGCCCGGGACAGGGGGACTATGGCTACACCTAC.

This clonotype was observed many times. The chain joins TRBV19 to TRBJ2-5; 7 bases line up with TRBD1. Looked up from germline, CDR1 is LNHDA and CDR2 is SQIVND (reference sequence). This CDR3 spans 15 amino acids. V lost 6 bases to trimming and J lost 3 bases; unmatched junction nucleotides: 10. CDR3 residues: CASRPQGTDKETQYF. The CDR3 nucleotides read TGTGCCAGTAGGCCACAGGGGACAGACAAAGAGACCCAGTACTTC.